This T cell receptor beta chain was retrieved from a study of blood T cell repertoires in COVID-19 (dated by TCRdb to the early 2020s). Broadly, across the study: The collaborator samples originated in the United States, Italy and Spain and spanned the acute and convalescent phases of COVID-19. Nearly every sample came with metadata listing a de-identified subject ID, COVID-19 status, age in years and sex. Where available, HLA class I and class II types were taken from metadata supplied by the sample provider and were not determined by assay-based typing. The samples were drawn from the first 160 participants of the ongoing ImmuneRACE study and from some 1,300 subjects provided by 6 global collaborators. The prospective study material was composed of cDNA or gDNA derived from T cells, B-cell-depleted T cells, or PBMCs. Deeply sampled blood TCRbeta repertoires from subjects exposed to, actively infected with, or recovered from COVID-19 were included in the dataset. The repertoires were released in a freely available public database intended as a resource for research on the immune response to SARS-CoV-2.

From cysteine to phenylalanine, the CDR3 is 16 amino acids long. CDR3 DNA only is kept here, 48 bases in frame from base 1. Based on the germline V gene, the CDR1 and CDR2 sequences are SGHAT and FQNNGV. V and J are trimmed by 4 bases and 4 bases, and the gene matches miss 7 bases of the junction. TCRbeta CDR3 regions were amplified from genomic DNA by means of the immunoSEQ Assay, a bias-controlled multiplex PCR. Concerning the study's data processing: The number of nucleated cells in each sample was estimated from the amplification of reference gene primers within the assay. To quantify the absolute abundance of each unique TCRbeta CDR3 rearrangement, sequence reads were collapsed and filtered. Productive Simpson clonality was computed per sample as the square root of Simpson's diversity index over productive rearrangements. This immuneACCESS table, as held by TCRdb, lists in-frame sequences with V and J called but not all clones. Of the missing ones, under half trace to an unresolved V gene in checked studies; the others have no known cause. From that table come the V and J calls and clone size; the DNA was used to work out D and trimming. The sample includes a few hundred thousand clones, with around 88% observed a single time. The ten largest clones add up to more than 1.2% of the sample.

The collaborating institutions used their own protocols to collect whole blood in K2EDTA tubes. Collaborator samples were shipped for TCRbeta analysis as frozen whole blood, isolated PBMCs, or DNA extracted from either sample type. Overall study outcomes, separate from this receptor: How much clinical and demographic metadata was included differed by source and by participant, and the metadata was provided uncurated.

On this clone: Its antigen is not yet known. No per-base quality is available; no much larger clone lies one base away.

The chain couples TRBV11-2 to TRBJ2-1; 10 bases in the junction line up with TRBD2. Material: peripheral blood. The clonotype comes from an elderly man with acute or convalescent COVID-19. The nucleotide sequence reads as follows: TGTGCCAGCAGCTCGACCGGGACTAGCGCGTACAATGAGCAGTTCTTC. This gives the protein CASSSTGTSAYNEQFF. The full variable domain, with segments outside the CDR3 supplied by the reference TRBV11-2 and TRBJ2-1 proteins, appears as EAGVAQSPRYKIIEKRQSVAFWCNPISGHATLYWYQQILGQGPKLLIQFQNNGVVDDSQLPKDRFSAERLKGVDSTLKIQPAKLEDSAVYLCASSSTGTSAYNEQFFGPGTRLTVL.